This T cell receptor beta chain derives from a study of regulatory T cells in long-lasting Graves disease. This clonotype appeared many times. Time point in this sample: newly diagnosed GD, antithyroid drugs for less than 3 months. From RNA extracted from PBMCs, the TCR library was made. Arm-PCR of CDR3 regions and iRepertoire HTBI primers were used to build TCR beta libraries. In TCRdb, the multiplex PCR reads were re-called with MiXCR into one record per CDR3 protein. The sample shows around 500,000 distinct CDR3 sequences, about 16% of them seen only once. The ends were cut back, 4 bases at V and 0 bases at J, with 12 bases in the middle. The CDR3 contains 15 residues. The germline gives CDR1 MDHEN, CDR2 SYDVKM. The sample was also reused in another study, on T cells in Graves' hyperthyroidism and ophthalmopathy.

The V gene is TRBV28, the J gene TRBJ2-5; possible D gene TRBD2, 6 bases. The TCR originated in a middle-aged woman with Graves disease. Sequencing used peripheral blood mononuclear cells (PBMCs), obtained at new diagnosis, from a patient treated with antithyroid drugs. CDR3 in DNA: TGTGCCAGCAGTTACATAGCGGAGTACCAAGAGACCCAGTACTTC. Its protein product is CASSYIAEYQETQYF. Combining the CDR3 with reference TRBV28 and TRBJ2-5 gives the whole variable domain DVKVTQSSRYLVKRTGEKVFLECVQDMDHENMFWYRQDPGLGLRLIYFSYDVKMKEKGDIPEGYSVSREKKERFSLILESASTNQTSMYLCASSYIAEYQETQYFGPGTRLLVL.